The entry below describes one T cell receptor (beta chain). Its antigen remains unknown. A read error may explain this, as a much larger clone is one base away. The data stem from a study of T-cell reconstitution after alpha-beta-depleted transplantation in children. This CDR3 comprises 12 residues. The germline V and J ends were trimmed by 8 bases and 5 bases, with 14 bases remaining between them. Germline V gene sequence: CDR1 SQVTM, CDR2 ANQGSEA. Findings and caveats of the study: It was newly produced T cells that mostly accounted for T-cell counts and diversity one year after transplant. Reportedly, roughly two months post-transplant, alpha-beta T cells arose from several hundred expanded graft clones.

This sample's TCRbeta library carried unique molecular identifier barcodes. TCRdb fed the PCR reads into MiXCR, producing one record per CDR3 protein. The sample consists of a few hundred thousand distinct CDR3 sequences, around 13% of them appearing once. This chain links TRBV29-1 with TRBJ2-3, with D tentatively TRBD1 (5 bases). This sequence was found in a male patient under 18 who had a stem cell transplant for acute myeloid leukemia, so the T cells may come from the graft donor. The material was PBMCs, mostly from graft donor cells, obtained 360 days after TCRalphabeta/CD19-depleted stem cell transplant. The CDR3 nucleotides are TGCAGCTCCCTAAGGGGCAGAGATACGCAGTATTTT. It is translated as CSSLRGRDTQYF.